Below are 21 T cell receptor beta chains sequenced from a single sample in a study of shared clonotypes between healthy human individuals. Only in-frame clones appear in the TCRdb table, and some are missing; sequencing was by immunoSEQ multiplex PCR. The data show 900,000 to 1,200,000 clones, around three quarters seen once. The sample taken for sequencing was memory CD4+ T cells from PBMCs. The subset was: CD45RA-negative fraction. The receptor set was obtained from a man aged 18 to 29 in good health. Some clones in this sample may be carry-over from other donors' samples.

The V gene is TRBV19, the J gene TRBJ2-2, with 14 bases identical to TRBD2. CDR3 length: 18 amino acids. V gave up 6 bases and J gave up 0 bases; unmatched junction bases: 6. Germline V gives CDR1 LNHDA, CDR2 SQIVND (reference sequence). The DNA of the CDR3 is TGTGCCAGTAGAGGACTAGCGGGAGGACCATCGAACACCGGGGAGCTGTTTTTT. It yields the protein CASRGLAGGPSNTGELFF. The full variable domain, rest sourced from reference TRBV19 and TRBJ2-2, is DGGITQSPKYLFRKEGQNVTLSCEQNLNHDAMYWYRQDPGQGLRLIYYSQIVNDFQKGDIAEGYSVSREKKESFPLTVTSAQKNPTAFYLCASRGLAGGPSNTGELFFGEGSRLTVL.

The chain uses TRBV10-3 and TRBJ2-5; unclear D gene. The tail of the sequence fits TRBJ2-7 better, so the J call may be wrong. There are 12 residues in the CDR3. The V gene's germline CDR1 is ENHRY and CDR2 SYGVKD. The CDR3 nucleotides are TGTGCCATCAGTGCAGGCCGGAACGAGCAGTACTTC. This translates into CAISAGRNEQYF.

This clone has only a few counts. The chain has TRBV10-3 and TRBJ2-1; D is perhaps TRBD2 (6 bases). The germline V and J ends were trimmed by 5 bases and 15 bases, with 20 bases remaining between them. There are 13 residues in the CDR3. Germline lookup yields CDR1 ENHRY and CDR2 SYGVKD. The CDR3 coding sequence is TGTGCCATCAGTTCAGCGGGTCCTGGCCGTCCGTTCTTC. Amino acid sequence: CAISSAGPGRPFF.

This chain joins TRBV18 and TRBJ1-3; D gene ambiguous. Germline V gives CDR1 KGHSH, CDR2 LQKENI. V shed 2 bases and J shed 0 bases, with 11 bases lying between them. The CDR3 is 16 residues long. The CDR3 region is CASSPSLPASGNTIYF. The DNA for the CDR3 is TGTGCCAGCTCACCATCCCTCCCAGCCTCTGGAAACACCATATATTTT. Together with reference TRBV18 and TRBJ1-3, the CDR3 gives the full variable domain: NAGVMQNPRHLVRRRGQEARLRCSPMKGHSHVYWYRQLPEEGLKFMVYLQKENIIDESGMPKERFSAEFPKEGPSILRIQQVVRGDSAAYFCASSPSLPASGNTIYFGEGSWLTVV.

The chain carries TRBV5-4 and TRBJ2-7; D may be TRBD1 or TRBD2 (6 bases each). The ends were cut back, 0 bases at V and 5 bases at J, with 18 bases in the middle. Germline lookup yields CDR1 SGHNT and CDR2 YYREEE (reference sequence). The CDR3 runs to 16 residues. The CDR3 loop is CASSLAGAGGDDEQYF. The CDR3 bases are TGTGCCAGCAGCTTGGCGGGGGCCGGTGGGGACGACGAGCAGTACTTC.

This chain uses TRBV6-5 with TRBJ2-3; D call uncertain. V was shortened by 6 bases and J by 1 base, with 11 bases between the two germline ends. The CDR3 is made up of 14 amino acids. Germline CDR1 is MNHEY and CDR2 is SVGAGI. CDR3 amino acids: CASSPRGGTDTQYF. Here the CDR3 DNA reads TGTGCCAGCAGCCCGCGTGGGGGCACAGATACGCAGTATTTT.

In this sample, this clone turned up once. The chain is built from TRBV11-3 and TRBJ1-3, with TRBD1 as a possible D gene (5 bases). Germline V gives CDR1 SGHNT, CDR2 YENEEA. Trimming took 5 bases from V and 0 from J, leaving 17 bases between them. The CDR3 length is 17 residues. The CDR3 DNA follows: TGTGCCAGCAGCCGGGGAGGGGCAAAGAGCTCTGGAAACACCATATATTTT. Translated: CASSRGGAKSSGNTIYF.

On this clone: A much larger clonotype is one base distant, so this may be a read error. The chain combines TRBV7-9 with TRBJ1-1, with TRBD1 as a possible D gene (6 bases). V was clipped by 5 bases and J by 2 bases, with 12 bases between them. Germline lookup yields CDR1 SEHNR and CDR2 FQNEAQ (reference sequence). The CDR3 sequence is 14 residues long. The CDR3 DNA sequence: TGTGCCAGCAGCGCCCGGGGGGCTAACACTGAAGCTTTCTTT. This gives the protein CASSARGANTEAFF.

The chain links TRBV10-3 to TRBJ2-5; 9 bases agree with TRBD1. The DNA end lines up better with TRBJ2-7; the J call may be wrong. CDR1 and CDR2 (germline): ENHRY, SYGVKD. This CDR3 region has 16 residues. CDR3 in amino acids: CAISESGQGMRGEQYF. The CDR3 nucleotides are TGTGCCATCAGTGAGTCGGGACAGGGTATGCGGGGCGAGCAGTACTTC.

V gene TRBV10-2 combines with J gene TRBJ2-5, with a tentative D call TRBD1 (6 bases). V was shortened by 4 bases and J by 7 bases, with 19 bases between the two germline ends. CDR3 size: 15 residues. CDR1 WSHSY and CDR2 SAAADI come from the germline V gene. CDR3: CASSAGFPGQSTQYF. The CDR3 DNA follows: TGCGCCAGCAGTGCTGGGTTCCCGGGACAATCGACCCAGTACTTC.

CDR3 loop: CARSLGRDGNTIYF. CDR3 nucleotides: TGTGCCAGAAGCTTGGGCAGGGACGGAAACACCATATATTTT. The J gene is TRBJ1-3, the V gene TRBV5-3; D might be TRBD1 (5 bases). TRBV5-3 is sorted into the ORF group, with uncertain function. The CDR3 has 14 amino acids. Trimming took 0 bases from V and 4 from J, leaving 8 bases between them.

V is TRBV7-2 and J is TRBJ2-6; D call uncertain. This CDR3 contains 13 residues. Deletions cut 5 bases from V and 0 bases from J, with 2 bases between. Germline V gene data show CDR1 as SGHTA and CDR2 as FQGNSA. CDR3 in DNA: TGTGCCAGCAGCCACTCTGGGGCCAACGTCCTGACTTTC. This codes for CASSHSGANVLTF. Variable domain in full (rest from reference TRBV7-2 and TRBJ2-6): GAGVSQSPSNKVTEKGKDVELRCDPISGHTALYWYRQSLGQGLEFLIYFQGNSAPDKSGLPSDRFSAERTGGSVSTLTIQRTQQEDSAVYLCASSHSGANVLTFGAGSRLTVL.

The rearrangement links TRBV5-1 to TRBJ1-4; D might be TRBD1 (6 bases). Trimming shortened V by 3 bases and J by 7 bases, and 13 bases separated the two germline ends. The CDR3 loop spans 14 amino acids. Germline lookup yields CDR1 SGHRS and CDR2 YFSETQ. The CDR3 DNA sequence: TGCGCCAGCAGCTACAAATTGGGGGCTGAAAAACTGTTTTTT. This codes for CASSYKLGAEKLFF. The full variable domain, in which reference TRBV5-1 and TRBJ1-4 provide the parts outside the CDR3, is KAGVTQTPRYLIKTRGQQVTLSCSPISGHRSVSWYQQTPGQGLQFLFEYFSETQRNKGNFPGRFSGRQFSNSRSEMNVSTLELGDSALYLCASSYKLGAEKLFFGSGTQLSVL.

A word on this clone: This sequence may be a read error, since a much larger clone differs from it by one base. The identical CDR3 is also encoded by other nucleotide sequences in the sample. The chain uses TRBV6-1 and TRBJ2-5; either TRBD1 or TRBD2 may supply D (5 bases each). V gave up 6 bases and J gave up 5 bases, with 16 bases separating them. This CDR3 comprises 14 residues. In germline, CDR1 is MNHNS, CDR2 SASEGT. The CDR3 here is CASSEGLAPETQYF. CDR3 DNA: TGTGCCAGCAGCGAGGGGCTTGCGCCGGAGACCCAGTACTTC.

The chain recombines TRBV18 with TRBJ2-5; D is perhaps TRBD1 (5 bases). V was trimmed by 3 bases and J by 3 bases, leaving 11 bases between them. The CDR3 contains 14 residues. Per the germline V gene, CDR1 is KGHSH and CDR2 is LQKENI. In DNA, the CDR3 is TGTGCCAGCTCACCGTGGCAGGGCGAAGAGACCCAGTACTTC. Amino acids: CASSPWQGEETQYF.

The V call is TRBV12-5, the J call TRBJ2-7; 7 bases fit TRBD1. Germline V gives CDR1 LGHNT, CDR2 FRNRAP. The CDR3 consists of 13 residues. In DNA, the CDR3 is TGTGATACTAACCGGGACAGCACCTACGAGCAGTACTTC. It yields the protein CDTNRDSTYEQYF.

This chain connects TRBV4-1 to TRBJ2-2, with a possible D match to TRBD1 (7 bases). Germline CDR1 MGHRA, CDR2 YSYEKL. V was trimmed by 0 bases and J by 5 bases, leaving 16 bases between them. The CDR3 spans 17 residues. The CDR3 region is CASSQDMGQGGTGELFF. The CDR3 DNA reads as TGCGCCAGCAGCCAAGATATGGGGCAGGGGGGTACCGGGGAGCTGTTTTTT.

The chain carries TRBV29-1 and TRBJ1-2; D perhaps matches TRBD1 (5 bases). CDR3 length equals 12 residues. Deletions cut 3 bases from V and 3 bases from J, with 8 bases between. Germline lookup yields CDR1 SQVTM and CDR2 ANQGSEA. CDR3: CSVDRVDYGYTF. CDR3 sequence (DNA): TGCAGCGTTGACAGGGTTGACTATGGCTACACCTTC.

The J gene is TRBJ1-2, the V gene TRBV6-1, with 8 nucleotides matching TRBD1. V lost 3 bases to trimming and J lost 3 bases; unmatched junction nucleotides: 12. This CDR3 has 17 amino acids. Germline CDR1 MNHNS, CDR2 SASEGT. The chain's CDR3 is CASSEEGAAGGYYGYTF. For the CDR3, the DNA is TGTGCCAGCAGTGAGGAGGGGGCGGCAGGGGGCTACTATGGCTACACCTTC.

The chain is built from TRBV10-3 and TRBJ2-7; no firm D call. Germline values: CDR1 ENHRY, CDR2 SYGVKD. There are 15 residues in the CDR3. V dropped 0 bases and J dropped 4 bases, with 13 bases sitting between them. DNA for the CDR3: TGTGCCATCAGTGAGTCGATTAAGTCTTTGTACGAGCAGTACTTC. Protein product: CAISESIKSLYEQYF.

As concerns this clone: The junction does not match germline at one end; this may be a read error. The rearrangement uses TRBV28 and TRBJ2-3, with unresolved D. This CDR3 has 11 residues. Germline V gene lookup returns CDR1 MDHEN and CDR2 SYDVKM. CDR3 in DNA: TGTGCCAGCAGTGGGCCGGTTAGGACCGAGTTT. Its translation is CASSGPVRTEF.